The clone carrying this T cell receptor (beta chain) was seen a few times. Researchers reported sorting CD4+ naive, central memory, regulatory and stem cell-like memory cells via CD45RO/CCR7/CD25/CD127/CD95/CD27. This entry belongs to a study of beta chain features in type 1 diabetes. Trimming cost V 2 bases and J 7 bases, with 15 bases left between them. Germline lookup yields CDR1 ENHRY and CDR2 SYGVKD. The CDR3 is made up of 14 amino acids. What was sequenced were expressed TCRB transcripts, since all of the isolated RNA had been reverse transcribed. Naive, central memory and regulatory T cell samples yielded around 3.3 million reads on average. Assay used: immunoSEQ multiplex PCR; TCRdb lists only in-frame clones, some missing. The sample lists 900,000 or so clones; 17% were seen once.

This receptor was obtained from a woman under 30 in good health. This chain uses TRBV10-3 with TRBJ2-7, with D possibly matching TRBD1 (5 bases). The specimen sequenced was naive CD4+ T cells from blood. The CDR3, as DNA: TGTGCCATCAGTGAGCGTGGCAGGGAAAGGGAGCAGTACTTC. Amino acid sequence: CAISERGREREQYF.